These T cell receptor beta chains were read from a single sample in a study of T cell responses to AZD1222 COVID-19 vaccine. Assay: immunoSEQ multiplex PCR; the TCRdb copy retains only in-frame clones and omits some. The sample lists some 280,000 clones, approximately 94% occurring once. The sequencing used peripheral blood, collected 28 days after the second AZD1222 dose. The receptor set was obtained from an adult who received the AZD1222 COVID-19 vaccine. The CDR3 runs from the conserved cysteine through the conserved F or W. The D gene is left open where the match is weak. Size is omitted from some rows. Given values are once, few, many or a class for expanded clones.

TRBV28	.	TRBJ2-7	.	CASLLSGAYEQYF
TRBV2	.	TRBJ1-5	.	CASSTEGDQPQHF
TRBV18	.	TRBJ1-5	.	CASSPLGEYQPQHF
TRBV7-3	.	TRBJ2-6	.	CASSLRPLTGANVLTF
TRBV5-1	.	TRBJ1-6	.	CASSLGSDSPLHF
TRBV9	once	TRBJ2-3	.	CASSVEGGSAPDTQYF
TRBV3-1/TRBV3-2	.	TRBJ2-2	.	CASSQGQITGELFF
TRBV14	.	TRBJ1-2	TRBD1	CASSQTGGVTISYTF
TRBV5-1	.	TRBJ1-1	.	CASSLPQRSNTEAFF
TRBV12-3/TRBV12-4	once	TRBJ1-1	.	CASSLLEEAFF
TRBV27	.	TRBJ2-3	TRBD2	CASSGAGGLDTQYF
TRBV10-2	.	TRBJ2-2	.	CASSDSILGSGELFF
TRBV28	.	TRBJ1-2	TRBD1	CASSPPGQGSTF
TRBV6-5	once	TRBJ1-1	.	CASSYAGRARSTEAFF
TRBV29-1	.	TRBJ2-7	.	CSVGGETYEQYF
TRBV4-2	few	TRBJ1-5	.	CASSQDTFGNQPQHF
TRBV2	.	TRBJ1-5	.	CASSQQSARQPQHF
TRBV2	.	TRBJ2-3	.	CASSEARGAYTDTQYF
TRBV3-1/TRBV3-2	.	TRBJ1-6	.	CASSQAINSPLHF